Listed below are T cell receptor beta chains from one sample, sequenced in a study of blood T cell repertoires in COVID-19. The protocol was immunoSEQ multiplex PCR, while the TCRdb copy is restricted to in-frame clones and leaves out a portion. Altogether approximately 190,000 clones are present, around 90% being singletons, with the ten largest covering approximately 5.6%. The specimen sequenced was peripheral blood. These receptors originate from a man aged 40-49 years with active or convalescent COVID-19. Each CDR3 is given with its conserved first and last residue. D genes are given only for firm matches. For some rows the clone size is stated as once, few or many, or as a class when expanded; others skip it.

J	length	size	V	D	CDR3	DNA
TRBJ1-3	15	.	TRBV30	.	CAWSAAGGTGNTIYF	TGTGCCTGGAGCGCAGCGGGGGGGACTGGAAACACCATATATTTT
TRBJ2-5	16	.	TRBV27	TRBD2	CAGPDGGLALGETQYF	TGTGCCGGCCCAGACGGGGGACTAGCGTTGGGAGAGACCCAGTACTTC
TRBJ1-1	13	.	TRBV7-9	.	CASSIIVNTEAFF	TGTGCCAGCAGCATAATTGTGAACACTGAAGCTTTCTTT
TRBJ1-1	16	.	TRBV7-2	TRBD1	CASSLTVTGMNTEAFF	TGTGCCAGCAGCTTAACGGTGACAGGGATGAACACTGAAGCTTTCTTT
TRBJ2-7	14	.	TRBV5-1	TRBD1	CASSLRQGIGEQYF	TGCGCCAGCAGCTTGCGACAGGGCATAGGCGAGCAGTACTTC
TRBJ1-4	16	.	TRBV21-1	.	CASSPTVTLTNEKLFF	TGTGCCAGCAGCCCAACAGTCACGTTGACTAATGAAAAACTGTTTTTT
TRBJ2-1	17	.	TRBV14	.	CASSQDSASVSYNEQFF	TGTGCCAGCAGCCAAGATTCGGCTAGCGTATCCTACAATGAGCAGTTCTTC
TRBJ2-5	14	.	TRBV28	TRBD2	CASKAAGLKETQYF	TGTGCCAGCAAGGCAGCGGGGCTTAAAGAGACCCAGTACTTC
TRBJ1-1	16	few	TRBV30	.	CAWSVGWQGFTARAFF	TGTGCCTGGAGTGTAGGATGGCAGGGCTTTACGGCGCGGGCTTTCTTT
TRBJ2-7	15	.	TRBV9	.	CASSVGGRGSYEQYF	TGTGCCAGCAGCGTAGGAGGGCGGGGCTCCTACGAGCAGTACTTC
TRBJ2-2	15	.	TRBV5-4	TRBD1	CASSLEQGNTGELFF	TGTGCCAGCAGCTTGGAACAGGGGAATACCGGGGAGCTGTTTTTT
TRBJ2-3	15	.	TRBV7-2	TRBD2	CASSRREGFTDTQYF	TGTGCCAGCAGCCGGCGGGAGGGATTCACAGATACGCAGTATTTT
TRBJ1-4	15	.	TRBV19	.	CASSIVGQGLWRLFF	TGTGCCAGTAGTATAGTTGGGCAGGGGCTTTGGCGACTGTTTTTT
TRBJ2-7	11	.	TRBV7-9	.	CASHGGYEQYF	TGTGCCAGCCACGGGGGCTACGAGCAGTACTTC
TRBJ2-7	14	.	TRBV11-2	.	CASSLVGGGYEQYF	TGTGCCAGCAGCTTAGTAGGCGGCGGCTACGAGCAGTACTTC
TRBJ2-2	11	.	TRBV12-3/TRBV12-4	.	CASSQTGELFF	TGTGCCAGCAGCCAAACCGGGGAGCTGTTTTTT
TRBJ1-1	14	.	TRBV30	.	CAWTWGRRGTEAFF	TGTGCCTGGACTTGGGGGCGCCGGGGCACTGAAGCTTTCTTT
TRBJ2-2	16	.	TRBV18	TRBD1	CASSRPDRANTGELFF	TGTGCCAGCTCACGACCGGACAGGGCGAACACCGGGGAGCTGTTTTTT
TRBJ1-1	15	.	TRBV4-1	.	CASSQDAGVNAEAFF	TGCGCCAGCAGCCAAGACGCAGGGGTGAACGCTGAAGCTTTCTTT
TRBJ1-1	14	.	TRBV7-2	TRBD1	CASSSGQGVPYAFF	TGTGCCAGCAGCTCCGGACAGGGAGTCCCTTACGCTTTCTTT
TRBJ2-3	14	.	TRBV5-5	.	CASSGGSGTDTQYF	TGTGCCAGCAGCGGGGGGAGTGGAACAGATACGCAGTATTTT
TRBJ2-3	15	.	TRBV6-5	.	CASSKQRSDTDTQYF	TGTGCCAGCAGCAAACAGAGATCAGACACAGATACGCAGTATTTT
TRBJ1-2	13	.	TRBV18	TRBD1	CASSPGTGYGYTF	TGTGCCAGCTCTCCCGGGACAGGGTATGGCTACACCTTC
TRBJ1-5	17	.	TRBV28	TRBD1	CASSLTGGLYSNQPQHF	TGTGCCAGCAGTTTGACAGGGGGACTTTATAGCAATCAGCCCCAGCATTTT
TRBJ1-3	15	.	TRBV19	TRBD1	CATKGSQGYGNTIYF	TGTGCCACTAAGGGGTCACAGGGGTATGGAAACACCATATATTTT
TRBJ2-5	16	.	TRBV28	TRBD1	CASSETGQGRLETQYF	TGTGCCAGCAGCGAAACGGGACAGGGGAGGTTGGAGACCCAGTACTTC
TRBJ1-1	16	.	TRBV5-8	TRBD1	CASSLYLGTENTEAFF	TGTGCCAGCAGCTTGTATTTAGGGACAGAGAACACTGAAGCTTTCTTT
TRBJ2-5	12	.	TRBV19	.	CASSEGVETQYF	TGTGCCAGTAGTGAGGGGGTAGAGACCCAGTACTTC
TRBJ2-7	15	few	TRBV11-3	TRBD2	CASSLGPSGGTEQYF	TGTGCCAGCAGCTTAGGACCCAGCGGGGGGACCGAGCAGTACTTC
TRBJ2-2	16	.	TRBV28	TRBD2	CASSATSGRGAGELFF	TGTGCCAGCAGTGCAACTAGCGGGAGGGGCGCCGGGGAGCTGTTTTTT
TRBJ2-7	14	.	TRBV6-5	TRBD2	CASSYMGGAYEQYF	TGTGCCAGCAGTTACATGGGGGGGGCCTACGAGCAGTACTTC
TRBJ1-4	16	.	TRBV7-9	TRBD1	CASSLGTGETNEKLFF	TGTGCCAGCAGCTTAGGGACAGGCGAGACTAATGAAAAACTGTTTTTT
TRBJ1-1	14	.	TRBV2	.	CASIPELESTEAFF	TGTGCCAGCATCCCGGAGTTGGAAAGTACTGAAGCTTTCTTT
TRBJ1-4	15	.	TRBV3-1/TRBV3-2	.	CASSQTGATNEKLFF	TGTGCCAGCAGCCAAACAGGAGCAACTAATGAAAAACTGTTTTTT
TRBJ2-1	14	few	TRBV7-9	TRBD1	CASSPGTGQGEQFF	TGTGCCAGCAGCCCCGGGACAGGGCAGGGCGAGCAGTTCTTC
TRBJ2-3	15	.	TRBV3-1/TRBV3-2	TRBD2	CASSLGLAGVDTQYF	TGTGCCAGCAGCCTTGGACTAGCGGGAGTGGATACGCAGTATTTT
TRBJ1-1	13	.	TRBV29-1	TRBD1	CSVGQGVDTEAFF	TGCAGCGTTGGGCAGGGGGTTGACACTGAAGCTTTCTTT
TRBJ2-7	14	.	TRBV28	.	CASSSNGAAYEQYF	TGTGCCAGCAGTAGTAACGGTGCTGCCTACGAGCAGTACTTC
TRBJ1-1	13	.	TRBV4-3	.	CASSKLRDTEAFF	TGCGCCAGCAGCAAACTCCGGGACACTGAAGCTTTCTTT